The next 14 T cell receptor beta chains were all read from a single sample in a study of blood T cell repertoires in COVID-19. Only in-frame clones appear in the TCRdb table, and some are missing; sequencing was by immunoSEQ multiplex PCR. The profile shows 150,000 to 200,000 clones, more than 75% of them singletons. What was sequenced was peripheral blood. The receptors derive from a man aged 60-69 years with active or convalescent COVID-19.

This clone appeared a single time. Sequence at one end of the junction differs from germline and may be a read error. CDR3 residues: CASSQSPGSTNF. Written as DNA, the CDR3 is TGTGCCAGCAGCCAATCCCCAGGGTCTACGAACTTC. The chain couples TRBV3-1 (or the pseudogene TRBV3-2) to TRBJ2-7, with D possibly being TRBD1 (5 bases). The germline V gene encodes CDR1 LGHDT and CDR2 YNNKEL (reference sequence). The CDR3 covers 12 residues.

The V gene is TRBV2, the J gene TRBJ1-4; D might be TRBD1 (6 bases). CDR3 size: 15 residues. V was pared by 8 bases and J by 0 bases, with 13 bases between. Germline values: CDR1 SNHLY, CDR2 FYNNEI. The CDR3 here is CASQKTGATNEKLFF. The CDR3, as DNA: TGTGCCAGCCAGAAGACAGGAGCAACTAATGAAAAACTGTTTTTT.

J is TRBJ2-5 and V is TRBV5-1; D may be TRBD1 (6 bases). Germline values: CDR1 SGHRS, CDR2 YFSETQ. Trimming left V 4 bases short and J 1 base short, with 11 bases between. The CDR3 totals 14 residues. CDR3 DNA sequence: TGCGCCAGCAGCCCAGGGGATGTCCAAGAGACCCAGTACTTC. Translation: CASSPGDVQETQYF.

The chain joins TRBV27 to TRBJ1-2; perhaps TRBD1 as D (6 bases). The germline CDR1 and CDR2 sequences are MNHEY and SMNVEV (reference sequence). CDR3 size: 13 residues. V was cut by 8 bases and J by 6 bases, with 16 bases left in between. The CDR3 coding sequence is TGTGCCAGCCGCAACAGGGTAGCAGATGGCTACACCTTC. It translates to CASRNRVADGYTF.

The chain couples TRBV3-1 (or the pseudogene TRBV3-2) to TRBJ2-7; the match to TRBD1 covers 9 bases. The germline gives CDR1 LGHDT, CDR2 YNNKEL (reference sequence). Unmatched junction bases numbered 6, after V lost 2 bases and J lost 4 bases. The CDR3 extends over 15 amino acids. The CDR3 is CASSQLPGQGYEQYF. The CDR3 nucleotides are TGTGCCAGCAGCCAACTGCCGGGACAGGGTTACGAGCAGTACTTC.

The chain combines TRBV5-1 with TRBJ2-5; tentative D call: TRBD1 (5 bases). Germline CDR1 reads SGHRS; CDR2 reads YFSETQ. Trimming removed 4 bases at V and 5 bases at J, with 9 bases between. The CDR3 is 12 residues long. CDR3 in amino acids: CASSTTVETQYF. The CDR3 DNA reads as TGCGCCAGCAGCACGACAGTGGAGACCCAGTACTTC.

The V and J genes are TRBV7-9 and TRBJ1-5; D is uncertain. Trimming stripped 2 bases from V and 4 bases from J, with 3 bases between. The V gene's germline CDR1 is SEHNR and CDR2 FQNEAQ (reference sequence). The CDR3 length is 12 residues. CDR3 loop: CASSLLNQPQHF. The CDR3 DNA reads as TGTGCCAGCAGCTTACTGAATCAGCCCCAGCATTTT.

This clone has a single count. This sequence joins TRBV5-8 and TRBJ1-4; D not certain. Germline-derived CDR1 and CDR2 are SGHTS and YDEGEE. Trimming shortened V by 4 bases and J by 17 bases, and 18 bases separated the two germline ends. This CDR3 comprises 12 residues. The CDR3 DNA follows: TGTGCCAGCAGCCTTATCGGGTCGCCCTTTTTTTTT. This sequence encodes CASSLIGSPFFF.

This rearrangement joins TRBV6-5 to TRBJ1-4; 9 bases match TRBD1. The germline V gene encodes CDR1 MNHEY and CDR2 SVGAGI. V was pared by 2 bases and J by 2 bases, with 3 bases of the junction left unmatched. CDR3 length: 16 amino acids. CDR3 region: CASSYATGGTNEKLFF. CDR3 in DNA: TGTGCCAGCAGTTACGCAACAGGGGGCACTAATGAAAAACTGTTTTTT.

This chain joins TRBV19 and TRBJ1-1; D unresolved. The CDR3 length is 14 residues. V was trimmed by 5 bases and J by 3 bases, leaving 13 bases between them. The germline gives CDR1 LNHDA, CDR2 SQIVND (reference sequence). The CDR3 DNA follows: TGTGCCAGTAGTGTCGCCCGGGATCACACTGAAGCTTTCTTT. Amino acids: CASSVARDHTEAFF. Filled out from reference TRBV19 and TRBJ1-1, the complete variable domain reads DGGITQSPKYLFRKEGQNVTLSCEQNLNHDAMYWYRQDPGQGLRLIYYSQIVNDFQKGDIAEGYSVSREKKESFPLTVTSAQKNPTAFYLCASSVARDHTEAFFGQGTRLTVV.

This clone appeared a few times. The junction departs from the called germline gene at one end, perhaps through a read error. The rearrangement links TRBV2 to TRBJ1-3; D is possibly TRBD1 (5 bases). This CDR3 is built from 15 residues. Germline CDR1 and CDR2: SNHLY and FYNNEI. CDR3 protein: CASREDSYSGNTIYF. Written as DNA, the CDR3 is TGTGCCAGCAGAGAAGACAGCTACTCTGGAAACACCATATATTTT.

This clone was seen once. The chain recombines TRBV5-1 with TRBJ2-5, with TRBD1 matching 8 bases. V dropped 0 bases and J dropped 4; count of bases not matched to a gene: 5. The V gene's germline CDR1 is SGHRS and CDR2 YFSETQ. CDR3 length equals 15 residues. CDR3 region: CASSLVAGGAETQYF. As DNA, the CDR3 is TGCGCCAGCAGCTTGGTGGCAGGGGGCGCAGAGACCCAGTACTTC.

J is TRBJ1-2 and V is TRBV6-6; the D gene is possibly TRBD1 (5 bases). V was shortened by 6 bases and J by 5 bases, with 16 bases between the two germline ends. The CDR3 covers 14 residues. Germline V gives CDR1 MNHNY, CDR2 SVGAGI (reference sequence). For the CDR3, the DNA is TGTGCCAGCAGCTTACAGGAGGAGGGGTATGGCTACACCTTC. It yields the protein CASSLQEEGYGYTF.

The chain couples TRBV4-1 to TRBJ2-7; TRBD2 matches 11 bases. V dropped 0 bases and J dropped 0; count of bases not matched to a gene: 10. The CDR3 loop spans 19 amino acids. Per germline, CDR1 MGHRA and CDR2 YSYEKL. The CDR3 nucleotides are TGCGCCAGCAGCCAAGATCCGAGTAGCGGGAGGGCACTCTCCTACGAGCAGTACTTC. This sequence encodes CASSQDPSSGRALSYEQYF.